The present entry profiles one TCR beta chain with its context. What it binds is not known. The sample is drawn from a study of cytomegalovirus exposure and HLA in healthy donors. General observations from the study: First-cohort TCR clusters tended to co-occur in the 90 to 150 validation repertoires, a later analysis found. The classifier reportedly diagnosed cytomegalovirus status with high sensitivity and specificity.

Separate from the approximately 670-subject first cohort was the approximately 120-subject validation cohort, to which the donors belonged. Germline CDR1 reads MDHEN; CDR2 reads SYDVKM. This CDR3 spans 15 amino acids. V lost 6 bases and J lost 2; bases outside the gene matches: 6. Profiling relied on immunoSEQ multiplex PCR, and the TCRdb table lists in-frame clones only, not all of them. The sample records hundreds of thousands of clones, around 87% being singletons. The chain uses TRBV28 and TRBJ1-5, with 8 bases aligning to TRBD1. The TCR sequence derives from a woman aged 25 to 45 in good health and CMV-seropositive. Sequencing was done on a sample of PBMCs. The CDR3 sequence is CASRGSGQGNQPQHF. Here the CDR3 DNA reads TGTGCCAGCAGGGGTTCGGGACAGGGCAATCAGCCCCAGCATTTT.